One and the same sample provided the 6 T cell receptor beta chains below, sequenced in a study of shared clonotypes between healthy human individuals. Method: immunoSEQ multiplex PCR; TCRdb's copy keeps in-frame clones and lacks some. Of under 1,100,000 clones in the sample, approximately 80% are singletons; the top ten hold 0.6% to 0.75%. The sequenced sample consisted of memory CD4+ T cells from PBMCs. Described subset: CD45RA-negative fraction. The receptors shown here come from a man younger than 30 in good health. Some clones in this sample may be carry-over from other donors' samples.

This clone occurred once. This sequence joins TRBV28 and TRBJ1-2; D is uncertain. The V end lost 3 bases, the J end lost 6 bases, and 8 bases lay between the germline ends. This CDR3 spans 12 amino acids. CDR1 is MDHEN, CDR2 SYDVKM, per germline. CDR3 sequence (DNA): TGTGCCAGCAGTTTCTCGGGTAATGGCTACACCTTC. Protein product: CASSFSGNGYTF.

The rearrangement links TRBV5-8 to TRBJ1-2; D not resolved. The CDR3 spans 15 residues. The V end lost 5 bases, the J end lost 5 bases, and 19 bases lay between the germline ends. Germline CDR1 SGHTS, CDR2 YDEGEE. CDR3 protein: CASSPRGGQKYGYTF. Here the CDR3 DNA reads TGTGCCAGCAGTCCCCGTGGAGGGCAGAAATATGGCTACACCTTC.

The rearrangement uses TRBV27 and TRBJ1-5; D not resolved. CDR3 size: 15 residues. V shed 0 bases and J shed 0 bases, with 6 bases lying between them. Germline loops: CDR1 MNHEY, CDR2 SMNVEV (reference sequence). CDR3 in DNA: TGTGCCAGCAGTTTATCAGGATATAGCAATCAGCCCCAGCATTTT. It yields the protein CASSLSGYSNQPQHF.

J is TRBJ1-1 and V is TRBV7-8, with D uncertain. V lost 1 base to trimming and J lost 2 bases, with 8 bases between them. The CDR3 covers 14 residues. CDR1 SGHVS and CDR2 FQNEAQ come from the germline V gene. The CDR3 DNA follows: TGTGCCAGCAGCTTAGTCGTCCCTAACACTGAAGCTTTCTTT. Translating it yields CASSLVVPNTEAFF.

The rearrangement links TRBV19 to TRBJ1-5, with a possible D match to TRBD1 (6 bases). In germline, CDR1 is LNHDA, CDR2 SQIVND (reference sequence). The CDR3 loop spans 17 amino acids. V gave up 5 bases and J gave up 0 bases, with 17 bases separating them. The CDR3 DNA follows: TGTGCCAGTAGTCTGGTCAGGACAGCCCTTAGCAATCAGCCCCAGCATTTT. It specifies CASSLVRTALSNQPQHF.

The chain recombines TRBV10-2 with TRBJ2-7, with 9 bases that match TRBD1. The CDR3 sequence is 13 residues long. Germline-derived CDR1 and CDR2 are WSHSY and SAAADI. Unmatched junction bases numbered 2, after V lost 8 bases and J lost 0 bases. The CDR3 DNA is TGCGCCAGCGTGGACAGGGGCTCCTACGAGCAGTACTTC. Protein sequence: CASVDRGSYEQYF.